The 14 T cell receptor beta chains in this list originate from one sample, sequenced in a study of siplizumab effects on memory and regulatory T cells. Method: immunoSEQ multiplex PCR; TCRdb's copy keeps in-frame clones and lacks some. The data hold some 63,000 clones, with around 96% observed a single time. The sequenced material came from naive CD8+ T cells sorted from blood. These receptors were obtained from a human donor in good health.

This chain connects TRBV5-1 to TRBJ2-1, with 9 bases identical to TRBD2. Germline assignment: CDR1 SGHRS and CDR2 YFSETQ. Losses at the gene ends were 4 bases for V and 5 bases for J; bases not matched to a gene: 7. The CDR3 contains 15 residues. The DNA for the CDR3 is TGCGCCAGCAGCCCTTCTAGCGGGGACCACAATGAGCAGTTCTTC. This sequence encodes CASSPSSGDHNEQFF.

This clone was detected once. The V call is TRBV27, the J call TRBJ2-1; 9 nucleotides align to TRBD2. Germline trimming cut 6 bases from V and 3 bases from J; bases unmatched to any gene: 9. The CDR3 is 16 amino acids. Germline-derived CDR1 and CDR2 are MNHEY and SMNVEV (reference sequence). In DNA form, the CDR3 reads TGTGCCAGCAGCTTTAGGGCGGGGGGGATCTACAATGAGCAGTTCTTC. Translating it yields CASSFRAGGIYNEQFF.

The DNA of the CDR3 is TGTGCCAGCAGCACCGGGACCCAAGGCTACGAGCAGTACTTC. This sequence encodes CASSTGTQGYEQYF. This chain uses TRBV7-2 with TRBJ2-7, with D perhaps TRBD1 or TRBD2 (5 bases each). Trimming removed 5 bases from V and 3 bases from J, with 14 bases in between. CDR1 is SGHTA, CDR2 FQGNSA, per germline. This CDR3 comprises 14 residues.

The chain is built from TRBV7-9 and TRBJ2-1, with 7 bases fitting TRBD2. Per germline, CDR1 SEHNR and CDR2 FQNEAQ (reference sequence). V lost 0 bases, J lost 2 bases, and 1 base stayed unmatched. The CDR3 covers 15 residues. CDR3 protein: CASSLAGGAYNEQFF. CDR3 bases: TGTGCCAGCAGCTTAGCTGGGGGGGCCTACAATGAGCAGTTCTTC.

The chain couples TRBV29-1 to TRBJ1-2; possible D gene TRBD1, 5 bases. CDR3 length equals 9 residues. Germline CDR1 and CDR2: SQVTM and ANQGSEA. Trimming pared 7 bases from V and 6 bases from J, leaving 6 bases between. DNA for the CDR3: TGCAGCGAAGGGGATGGCTACACCTTC. It yields the protein CSEGDGYTF.

The gene calls are TRBV7-9 and TRBJ2-3, with D maybe TRBD2 (5 bases). The CDR3 has 12 residues. V lost 5 bases to trimming and J lost 4 bases, with 7 bases between them. Germline assignment: CDR1 SEHNR and CDR2 FQNEAQ (reference sequence). CDR3 nucleotide sequence: TGTGCCAGCAGCCTGGGAGCAGATACGCAGTATTTT. Translation: CASSLGADTQYF. The entire variable domain, with the rest obtained from reference TRBV7-9 and TRBJ2-3, is as follows: DTGVSQNPRHKITKRGQNVTFRCDPISEHNRLYWYRQTLGQGPEFLTYFQNEAQLEKSRLLSDRFSAERPKGSFSTLEIQRTEQGDSAMYLCASSLGADTQYFGPGTRLTVL.

V and J are TRBV13 and TRBJ1-5, with 10 bases identical to TRBD1. V trimming: 5 bases; J trimming: 4 bases; junction bases outside the gene matches: 2. The germline CDR1 and CDR2 sequences are PRHDT and FYEKMQ (reference sequence). The CDR3 contains 14 residues. The CDR3 protein is CASSQDRGNQPQHF. The DNA of the CDR3 is TGTGCCAGCAGCCAGGACAGGGGGAATCAGCCCCAGCATTTT.

The chain has TRBV19 and TRBJ1-1; D gene uncertain. Germline V gives CDR1 LNHDA, CDR2 SQIVND (reference sequence). The V gene lost 2 bases and the J gene lost 0 bases, with 10 bases spanning the gap. CDR3 size: 15 residues. The CDR3 is CASSIFGNMNTEAFF. The CDR3 coding sequence is TGTGCCAGTAGTATATTTGGAAATATGAACACTGAAGCTTTCTTT.

This clone appeared once. This chain joins TRBV2 and TRBJ2-7; D gene uncertain. Germline V gene sequence: CDR1 SNHLY, CDR2 FYNNEI. Trimming stripped 3 bases from V and 1 base from J, with 4 bases between. The CDR3 is 12 amino acids. In nucleotides, the CDR3 is TGTGCCAGCAGTGACGGTTCCTACGAGCAGTACTTC. Translating it yields CASSDGSYEQYF.

This clone was recorded only once. In the same sample, other DNA sequences code for this CDR3. V and J are TRBV9 and TRBJ2-7, with 12 bases aligning to TRBD1. Trimming cost V 2 bases and J 3 bases; bases outside gene matches: 3. Germline CDR1 and CDR2: SGDLS and YYNGEE. CDR3 size: 15 residues. The CDR3, as DNA: TGTGCCAGCAGCGTCGGGACAGGGGGCAGCTACGAGCAGTACTTC. Translating it yields CASSVGTGGSYEQYF.

This sequence joins TRBV4-3 and TRBJ2-1, with D perhaps TRBD2 (6 bases). The CDR3 runs 12 residues. V lost 8 bases and J lost 12, with 17 bases in between. Germline V lookup: CDR1 LGHNA, CDR2 YSLEER. This CDR3 reads CASGLGRDSQFF. As DNA, the CDR3 is TGCGCCAGCGGCCTAGGCCGGGACTCGCAGTTCTTC.

V gene TRBV7-3 combines with J gene TRBJ1-5, with 7 bases aligning to TRBD1. V was clipped by 4 bases and J by 5 bases; unmatched bases: 8. Germline V gene lookup returns CDR1 SGHTA and CDR2 FQGTGA. The CDR3 has 15 amino acids. CDR3 DNA: TGTGCCAGCAGCTCAACAGGGGAAGAGGATCAGCCCCAGCATTTT. Residues: CASSSTGEEDQPQHF.

The chain couples TRBV11-1 to TRBJ1-1; D gene ambiguous. Trimming cost V 8 bases and J 6 bases, with 13 bases left between them. This CDR3 region has 12 residues. Looked up from germline, CDR1 is SGHAT and CDR2 is FQDESV (reference sequence). The CDR3 coding sequence is TGTGCCAGCGTCTCTGGGATTGCTGAAGCTTTCTTT. Amino acid sequence: CASVSGIAEAFF.

This chain's CDR3 is CASSQETLGGQYF. The DNA of the CDR3 is TGTGCCAGCAGCCAAGAGACCCTCGGAGGGCAGTACTTC. The chain joins TRBV14 to TRBJ2-7, with TRBD2 as a possible D gene (5 bases). Germline V gene sequence: CDR1 SGHDN, CDR2 FVKESK. The CDR3 loop spans 13 amino acids. Trimming took off 0 bases at V and 9 bases at J, with 12 bases between the two ends.